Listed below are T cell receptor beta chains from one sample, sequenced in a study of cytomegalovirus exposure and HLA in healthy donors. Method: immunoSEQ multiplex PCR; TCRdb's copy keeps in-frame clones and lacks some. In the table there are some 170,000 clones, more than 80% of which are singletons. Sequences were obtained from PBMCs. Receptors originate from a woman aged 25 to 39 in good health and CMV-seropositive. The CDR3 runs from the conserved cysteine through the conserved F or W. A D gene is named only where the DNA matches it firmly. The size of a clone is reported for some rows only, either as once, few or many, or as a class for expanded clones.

CDR3 DNA: TGTGCCAGCAGCCCTACATTGGGTTCGGGGAATCAGCCCCAGCATTTT
CDR3 protein: CASSPTLGSGNQPQHF
clone size: -
J gene: TRBJ1-5
V gene: TRBV28
D gene: -

CDR3 DNA: TGTGCCAGCTCATCCACAGGGGGCGAGGGTGAAAAACTGTTTTTT
CDR3 protein: CASSSTGGEGEKLFF
clone size: few
J gene: TRBJ1-4
V gene: TRBV18
D gene: TRBD1

CDR3 DNA: TGTGCCACCAGCAGAGATCCGAGCCAGGCCTATAGCAATCAGCCCCAGCATTTT
CDR3 protein: CATSRDPSQAYSNQPQHF
clone size: -
J gene: TRBJ1-5
V gene: TRBV15
D gene: -

CDR3 DNA: TGTGCCAGCTCTCCCTCCAGGACAGGGGGCGAAAAACTGTTTTTT
CDR3 protein: CASSPSRTGGEKLFF
clone size: -
J gene: TRBJ1-4
V gene: TRBV18
D gene: TRBD1

CDR3 DNA: TGTGCCAGCAGTTACTCGGCGGGATCCTATAATTCACCCCTCCACTTT
CDR3 protein: CASSYSAGSYNSPLHF
clone size: -
J gene: TRBJ1-6
V gene: TRBV6-5
D gene: -

CDR3 DNA: TGCGCCAGCAGCCAAGGTGACGGGGTTTCCTACGAGCAGTACTTC
CDR3 protein: CASSQGDGVSYEQYF
clone size: -
J gene: TRBJ2-7
V gene: TRBV4-3
D gene: -

CDR3 DNA: TGTGCCTGGAGTGGGATCCTCCAGGGGGCAAACACTGAAGCTTTCTTT
CDR3 protein: CAWSGILQGANTEAFF
clone size: few
J gene: TRBJ1-1
V gene: TRBV30
D gene: TRBD1

CDR3 DNA: TGTGCCAGCTCACCACAAGGGGCCTCATTCCCTAACTATGGCTACACCTTC
CDR3 protein: CASSPQGASFPNYGYTF
clone size: -
J gene: TRBJ1-2
V gene: TRBV18
D gene: -

CDR3 DNA: TGTGCCAGCAGCTACGAGAGGAACTATGGCTGCACCTTC
CDR3 protein: CASSYERNYGCTF
clone size: -
J gene: TRBJ1-2
V gene: TRBV2
D gene: -

CDR3 DNA: TGTGCCAGCAGCTTAGGGGGCCTACAGGGAACCGGGGAGCTGTTTTTT
CDR3 protein: CASSLGGLQGTGELFF
clone size: -
J gene: TRBJ2-2
V gene: TRBV7-8
D gene: -

CDR3 DNA: TGCGCCAGCAGCCCGCAGGGGAATCAGCCCCAGCATTTT
CDR3 protein: CASSPQGNQPQHF
clone size: -
J gene: TRBJ1-5
V gene: TRBV4-1
D gene: -

CDR3 DNA: TGTGCCAGCAGCTTAAAGCAGGGGGCTATATACGAGCAGTACTTC
CDR3 protein: CASSLKQGAIYEQYF
clone size: -
J gene: TRBJ2-7
V gene: TRBV7-3
D gene: TRBD1

CDR3 DNA: TGCGCCAGCAGCCAATTTCCCAGGGGGCTCGGTGAAAAACTGTTTTTT
CDR3 protein: CASSQFPRGLGEKLFF
clone size: -
J gene: TRBJ1-4
V gene: TRBV4-3
D gene: TRBD1

CDR3 DNA: TGTGCCAGCAGCCCGGGACTAGCGGGCGGGGTATGGAATGAGCAGTTCTTC
CDR3 protein: CASSPGLAGGVWNEQFF
clone size: -
J gene: TRBJ2-1
V gene: TRBV7-2
D gene: TRBD2

CDR3 DNA: TGCGCCAGCAGCGACAGGGGGTACCCCGAATTC
CDR3 protein: CASSDRGYPEF
clone size: -
J gene: TRBJ2-7
V gene: TRBV23-1
D gene: TRBD1

CDR3 DNA: TGTGCCAGTAGTTTAGGCGGTGGTTACGAGCAGTACTTC
CDR3 protein: CASSLGGGYEQYF
clone size: -
J gene: TRBJ2-7
V gene: TRBV19
D gene: -

CDR3 DNA: TGTGCCAGCAGCTTATCGGCAGGGTCAAATGAGCAGTTCTTC
CDR3 protein: CASSLSAGSNEQFF
clone size: -
J gene: TRBJ2-1
V gene: TRBV7-7
D gene: -

CDR3 DNA: TGTGCCAGCACCCTCCAGGGCGTGGGGAACACTGAAGCTTTCTTT
CDR3 protein: CASTLQGVGNTEAFF
clone size: -
J gene: TRBJ1-1
V gene: TRBV6-5
D gene: -

CDR3 DNA: TGCGCCAGCAGCCCAAGGACAGAGAACACTGAAGCTTTCTTT
CDR3 protein: CASSPRTENTEAFF
clone size: -
J gene: TRBJ1-1
V gene: TRBV5-1
D gene: -

CDR3 DNA: TGTGCCAGCAGTTTCTGGGGGACTAGGGCTACAAATGAGCAGTTCTTC
CDR3 protein: CASSFWGTRATNEQFF
clone size: -
J gene: TRBJ2-1
V gene: TRBV28
D gene: TRBD2

CDR3 DNA: TGTGCCTCGGGAGGTGGTGAGGATTCACCCCTCCACTTT
CDR3 protein: CASGGGEDSPLHF
clone size: -
J gene: TRBJ1-6
V gene: TRBV28
D gene: -

CDR3 DNA: TGTGCCAGCAGTGTCGGCAGCGGGGGGTACGAGCAGTACTTC
CDR3 protein: CASSVGSGGYEQYF
clone size: -
J gene: TRBJ2-7
V gene: TRBV2
D gene: TRBD2

CDR3 DNA: TGTGCCAGCAGCCGGAACCACCTAAACAACAGGTTCGCTGAAGCTTTCTTT
CDR3 protein: CASSRNHLNNRFAEAFF
clone size: -
J gene: TRBJ1-1
V gene: TRBV7-6
D gene: -

CDR3 DNA: TGTGCCAGTCGTGAGGGGGCTCCAATCGGGGAGCTGTTTTTT
CDR3 protein: CASREGAPIGELFF
clone size: -
J gene: TRBJ2-2
V gene: TRBV19
D gene: TRBD1

CDR3 DNA: TGTGCCAGCAGCTTAACAGGGGGAGGATTAGATACGCAGTATTTT
CDR3 protein: CASSLTGGGLDTQYF
clone size: -
J gene: TRBJ2-3
V gene: TRBV7-9
D gene: TRBD1

CDR3 DNA: TGTGCCAGCAGCGCGCCGCTTTCAACAAGGGGACTCCAACAATCCTTAAACACCGGGGAGCTGTTTTTT
CDR3 protein: CASSAPLSTRGLQQSLNTGELFF
clone size: few
J gene: TRBJ2-2
V gene: TRBV9
D gene: -

CDR3 DNA: TGCGCCAGCAGCTTGGGGGGACTAGCCGCCTACGAGCAGTACTTC
CDR3 protein: CASSLGGLAAYEQYF
clone size: once
J gene: TRBJ2-7
V gene: TRBV5-1
D gene: TRBD2

CDR3 DNA: TGTGCCACCAGGGCAGTGACAAGCACAGATACGCAGTATTTT
CDR3 protein: CATRAVTSTDTQYF
clone size: -
J gene: TRBJ2-3
V gene: TRBV15
D gene: -

CDR3 DNA: TGCGCCAGCAGCTTGGGACAGAGTTACAATGAGCAGTTCTTC
CDR3 protein: CASSLGQSYNEQFF
clone size: -
J gene: TRBJ2-1
V gene: TRBV5-1
D gene: -

CDR3 DNA: TGTGCCAGCAGGCGCCGGTTGGGACTAGCGGGGGGGCAGAACACCGGGGAGCTGTTTTTT
CDR3 protein: CASRRRLGLAGGQNTGELFF
clone size: -
J gene: TRBJ2-2
V gene: TRBV2
D gene: TRBD2

CDR3 DNA: TGTGCCAGCAGCTTCTCACAGTACACTGAAGCTTTCTTT
CDR3 protein: CASSFSQYTEAFF
clone size: few
J gene: TRBJ1-1
V gene: TRBV7-2
D gene: -

CDR3 DNA: TGCGCCAGCAGTCCGACTTTTTACACCTTC
CDR3 protein: CASSPTFYTF
clone size: -
J gene: TRBJ1-2
V gene: TRBV23-1
D gene: -

CDR3 DNA: TGTGCCAGCAGTTCGGGTGGTCAGCCCCAGCATTTT
CDR3 protein: CASSSGGQPQHF
clone size: -
J gene: TRBJ1-5
V gene: TRBV27
D gene: -

CDR3 DNA: TGTGCCAGTAGTGCCCTTCCGACAGGTGTGGAAGCTTTCTTT
CDR3 protein: CASSALPTGVEAFF
clone size: -
J gene: TRBJ1-1
V gene: TRBV19
D gene: -

CDR3 DNA: TGTGCCAGCCGGGACAGGGAAAAGGATGGCTACACCTTC
CDR3 protein: CASRDREKDGYTF
clone size: -
J gene: TRBJ1-2
V gene: TRBV6-5
D gene: TRBD1

CDR3 DNA: TGTGCCAGCAGCTTAGCTATTAATGAAAAACTGTTTTTT
CDR3 protein: CASSLAINEKLFF
clone size: -
J gene: TRBJ1-4
V gene: TRBV7-3
D gene: -

CDR3 DNA: TGCGCCAGCAGCCATTACGGGGACTCCAATGAGCAGTTCTTC
CDR3 protein: CASSHYGDSNEQFF
clone size: -
J gene: TRBJ2-1
V gene: TRBV4-1
D gene: -

CDR3 DNA: TGCGCCAGCAGCTTGGGGGCTAGCGGGGTCTACGAGCAGTACTTC
CDR3 protein: CASSLGASGVYEQYF
clone size: -
J gene: TRBJ2-7
V gene: TRBV5-1
D gene: TRBD2

CDR3 DNA: TGTGCCAGCAGCTTGGAGGGAGCGTACCGCTGGGGCTACACCTTC
CDR3 protein: CASSLEGAYRWGYTF
clone size: -
J gene: TRBJ1-2
V gene: TRBV5-5
D gene: -

CDR3 DNA: TGCGCCAGCAGCCAAGATCTGGTAGGGGCGGGACATCAGCCCCAGCATTTT
CDR3 protein: CASSQDLVGAGHQPQHF
clone size: -
J gene: TRBJ1-5
V gene: TRBV4-3
D gene: -

CDR3 DNA: TGCGCCAGCAGCCAAGATCTTGGCTACACCTTC
CDR3 protein: CASSQDLGYTF
clone size: few
J gene: TRBJ1-2
V gene: TRBV4-1
D gene: -

CDR3 DNA: TGTGCCAGCAGCCCCGACAGGAGAAACAATCAGCCCCAGCATTTT
CDR3 protein: CASSPDRRNNQPQHF
clone size: few
J gene: TRBJ1-5
V gene: TRBV6-1
D gene: -

CDR3 DNA: TGTGCCAGCAGCGTAGTATTAAACACTGAAGCTTTCTTT
CDR3 protein: CASSVVLNTEAFF
clone size: -
J gene: TRBJ1-1
V gene: TRBV9
D gene: -

CDR3 DNA: TGTGCCAGCAGCTCCACTAGGGAGGAGACCCAGTACTTC
CDR3 protein: CASSSTREETQYF
clone size: -
J gene: TRBJ2-5
V gene: TRBV7-3
D gene: -

CDR3 DNA: TGCGCCAGCAGTCATATTAATTTAGGGGACATCTCCCTATATGGCTACACCTTC
CDR3 protein: CASSHINLGDISLYGYTF
clone size: -
J gene: TRBJ1-2
V gene: TRBV23-1
D gene: -

CDR3 DNA: TGTGCCAGCGGCCTTCTCGCTGGGAGTGGGGAAAAACTGTTTTTT
CDR3 protein: CASGLLAGSGEKLFF
clone size: -
J gene: TRBJ1-4
V gene: TRBV6-5
D gene: -

CDR3 DNA: TGTGCCAGTAGTATAGGCGGACAGAATTTTCTGGAGCAGTACTTC
CDR3 protein: CASSIGGQNFLEQYF
clone size: once
J gene: TRBJ2-7
V gene: TRBV19
D gene: -

CDR3 DNA: TGTGCCAGCAGCTTATTCGGGGTAGTTTCACCCCTCCACTTT
CDR3 protein: CASSLFGVVSPLHF
clone size: -
J gene: TRBJ1-6
V gene: TRBV7-2
D gene: -

CDR3 DNA: TGTGCCAGCAGCTTAGGACTGGGACAGGGAAACGAGCAGTACTTC
CDR3 protein: CASSLGLGQGNEQYF
clone size: -
J gene: TRBJ2-7
V gene: TRBV7-2
D gene: TRBD1

CDR3 DNA: TGTGCCAGCAGTCACAGGGTGAGAGTAGAAGGCTACACCTTC
CDR3 protein: CASSHRVRVEGYTF
clone size: once
J gene: TRBJ1-2
V gene: TRBV6-5
D gene: -